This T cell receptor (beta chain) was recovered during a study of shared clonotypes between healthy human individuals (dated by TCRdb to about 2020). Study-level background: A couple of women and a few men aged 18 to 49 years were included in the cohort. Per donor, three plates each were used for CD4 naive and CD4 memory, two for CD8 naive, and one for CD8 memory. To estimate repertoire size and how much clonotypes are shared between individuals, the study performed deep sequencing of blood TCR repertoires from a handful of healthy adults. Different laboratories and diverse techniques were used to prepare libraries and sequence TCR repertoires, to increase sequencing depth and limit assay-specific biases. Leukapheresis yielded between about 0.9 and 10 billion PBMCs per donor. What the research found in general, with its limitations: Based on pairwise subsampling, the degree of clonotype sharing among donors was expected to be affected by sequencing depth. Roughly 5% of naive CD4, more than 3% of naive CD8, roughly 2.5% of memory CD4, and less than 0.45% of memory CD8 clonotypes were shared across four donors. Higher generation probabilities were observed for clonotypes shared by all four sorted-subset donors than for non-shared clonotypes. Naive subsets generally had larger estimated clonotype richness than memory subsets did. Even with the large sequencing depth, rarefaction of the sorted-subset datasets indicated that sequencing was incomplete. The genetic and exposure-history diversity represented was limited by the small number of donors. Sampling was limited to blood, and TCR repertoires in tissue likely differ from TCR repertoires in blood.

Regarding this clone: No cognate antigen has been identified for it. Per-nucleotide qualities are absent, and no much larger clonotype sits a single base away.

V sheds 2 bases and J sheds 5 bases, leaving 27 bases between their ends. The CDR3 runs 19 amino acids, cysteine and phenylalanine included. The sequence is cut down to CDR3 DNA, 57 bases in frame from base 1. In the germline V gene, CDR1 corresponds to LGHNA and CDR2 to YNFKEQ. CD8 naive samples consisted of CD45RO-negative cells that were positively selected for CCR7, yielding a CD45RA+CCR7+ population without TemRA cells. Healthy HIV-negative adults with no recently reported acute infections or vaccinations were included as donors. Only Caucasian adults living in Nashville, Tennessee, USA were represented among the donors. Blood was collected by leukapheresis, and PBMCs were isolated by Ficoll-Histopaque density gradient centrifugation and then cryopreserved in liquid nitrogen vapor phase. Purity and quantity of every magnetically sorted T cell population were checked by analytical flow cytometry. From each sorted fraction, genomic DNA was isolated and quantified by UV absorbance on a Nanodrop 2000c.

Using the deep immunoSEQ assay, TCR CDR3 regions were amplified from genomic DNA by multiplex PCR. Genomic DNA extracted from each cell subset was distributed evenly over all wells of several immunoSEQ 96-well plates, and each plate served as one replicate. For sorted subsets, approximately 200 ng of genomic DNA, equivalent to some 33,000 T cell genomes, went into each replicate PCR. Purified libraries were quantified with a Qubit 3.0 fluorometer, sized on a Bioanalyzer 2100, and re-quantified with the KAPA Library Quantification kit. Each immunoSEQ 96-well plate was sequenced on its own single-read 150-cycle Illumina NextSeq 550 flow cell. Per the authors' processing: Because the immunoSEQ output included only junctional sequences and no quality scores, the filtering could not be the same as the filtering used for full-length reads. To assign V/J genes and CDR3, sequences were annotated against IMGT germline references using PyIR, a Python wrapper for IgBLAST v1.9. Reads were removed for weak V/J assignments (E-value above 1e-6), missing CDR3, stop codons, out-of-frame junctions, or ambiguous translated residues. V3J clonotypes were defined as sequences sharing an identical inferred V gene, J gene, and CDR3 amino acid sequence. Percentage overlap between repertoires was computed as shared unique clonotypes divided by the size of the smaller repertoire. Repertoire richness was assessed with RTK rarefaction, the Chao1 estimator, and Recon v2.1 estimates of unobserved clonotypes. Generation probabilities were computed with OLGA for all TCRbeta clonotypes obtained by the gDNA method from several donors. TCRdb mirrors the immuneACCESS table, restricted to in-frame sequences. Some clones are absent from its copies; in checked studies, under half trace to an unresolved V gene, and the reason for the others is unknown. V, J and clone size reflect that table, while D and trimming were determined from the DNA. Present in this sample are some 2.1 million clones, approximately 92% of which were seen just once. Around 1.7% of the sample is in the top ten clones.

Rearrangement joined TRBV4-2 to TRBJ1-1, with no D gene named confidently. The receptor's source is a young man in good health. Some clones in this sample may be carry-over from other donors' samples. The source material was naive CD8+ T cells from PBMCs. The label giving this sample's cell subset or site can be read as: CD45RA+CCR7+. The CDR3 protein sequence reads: CASSQNRRKDHRTGTEAFF. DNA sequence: TGTGCCAGCAGCCAAAACCGAAGGAAGGACCATCGGACGGGGACTGAAGCTTTCTTT.